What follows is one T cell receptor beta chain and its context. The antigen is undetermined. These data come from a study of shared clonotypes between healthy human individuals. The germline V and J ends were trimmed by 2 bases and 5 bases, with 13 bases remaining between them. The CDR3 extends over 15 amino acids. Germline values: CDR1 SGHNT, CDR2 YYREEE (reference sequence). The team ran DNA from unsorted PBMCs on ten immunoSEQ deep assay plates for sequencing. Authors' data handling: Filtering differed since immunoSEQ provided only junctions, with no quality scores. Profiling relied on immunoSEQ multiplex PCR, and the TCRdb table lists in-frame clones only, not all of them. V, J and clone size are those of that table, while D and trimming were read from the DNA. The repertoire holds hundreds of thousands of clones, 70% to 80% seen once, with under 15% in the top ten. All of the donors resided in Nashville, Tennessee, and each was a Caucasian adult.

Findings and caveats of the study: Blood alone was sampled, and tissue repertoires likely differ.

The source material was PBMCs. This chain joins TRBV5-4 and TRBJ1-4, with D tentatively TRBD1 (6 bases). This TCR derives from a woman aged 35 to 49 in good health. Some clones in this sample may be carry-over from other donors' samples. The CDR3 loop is CASSFGGRGNEKLFF. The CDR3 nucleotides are TGTGCCAGCAGCTTTGGAGGGAGGGGGAATGAAAAACTGTTTTTT.